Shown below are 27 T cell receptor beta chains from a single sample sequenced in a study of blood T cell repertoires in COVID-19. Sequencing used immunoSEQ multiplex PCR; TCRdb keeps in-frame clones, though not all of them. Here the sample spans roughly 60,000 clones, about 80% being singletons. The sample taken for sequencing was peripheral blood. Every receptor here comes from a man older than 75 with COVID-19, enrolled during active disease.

This CDR3 is CASSQVVAESSYNSPLHF. The CDR3 DNA follows: TGCGCCAGCAGCCAAGTCGTGGCGGAAAGCTCCTATAATTCACCCCTCCACTTT. The V call is TRBV4-3, the J call TRBJ1-6; D unclear. The CDR3 loop spans 18 amino acids. CDR1 and CDR2 (germline): LGHNA, YSLEER. V lost 1 base, J lost 0 bases, and 13 bases lay in between.

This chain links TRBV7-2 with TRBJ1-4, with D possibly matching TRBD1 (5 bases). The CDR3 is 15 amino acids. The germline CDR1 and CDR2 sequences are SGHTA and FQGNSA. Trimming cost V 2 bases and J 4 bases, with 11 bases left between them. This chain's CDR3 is CASSLLGQGNEKLFF. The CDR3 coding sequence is TGTGCCAGCAGCTTATTGGGGCAGGGTAATGAAAAACTGTTTTTT.

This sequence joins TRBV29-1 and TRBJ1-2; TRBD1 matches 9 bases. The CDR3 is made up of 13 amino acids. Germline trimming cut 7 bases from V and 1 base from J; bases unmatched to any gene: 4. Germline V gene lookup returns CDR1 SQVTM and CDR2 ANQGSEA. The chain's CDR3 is CSARDRDNYGYTF. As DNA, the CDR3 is TGCAGCGCCCGGGACAGGGATAACTATGGCTACACCTTC.

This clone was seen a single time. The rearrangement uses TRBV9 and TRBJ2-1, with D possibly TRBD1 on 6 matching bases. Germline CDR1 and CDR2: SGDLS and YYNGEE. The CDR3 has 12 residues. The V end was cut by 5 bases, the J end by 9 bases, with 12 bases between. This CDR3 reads CASSIQGSEQFF. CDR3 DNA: TGTGCCAGCAGTATCCAGGGGAGTGAGCAGTTCTTC.

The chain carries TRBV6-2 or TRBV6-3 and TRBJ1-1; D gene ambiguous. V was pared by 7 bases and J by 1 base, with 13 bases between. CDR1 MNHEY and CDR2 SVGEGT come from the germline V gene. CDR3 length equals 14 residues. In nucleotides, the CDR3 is TGTGCCAGCAACCCCGGGGAGGCGAACACTGAAGCTTTCTTT. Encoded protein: CASNPGEANTEAFF.

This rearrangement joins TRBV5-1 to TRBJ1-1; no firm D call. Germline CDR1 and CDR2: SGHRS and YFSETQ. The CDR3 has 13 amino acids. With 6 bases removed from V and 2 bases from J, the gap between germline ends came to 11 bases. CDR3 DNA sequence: TGCGCCAGCACGTTTAACATCAACACTGAAGCTTTCTTT. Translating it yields CASTFNINTEAFF.

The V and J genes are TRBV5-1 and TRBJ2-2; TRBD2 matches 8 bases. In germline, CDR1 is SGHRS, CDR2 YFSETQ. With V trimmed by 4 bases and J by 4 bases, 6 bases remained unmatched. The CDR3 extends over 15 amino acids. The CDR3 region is CASSTSGSGTGELFF. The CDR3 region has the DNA TGCGCCAGCAGCACAAGCGGGAGCGGCACCGGGGAGCTGTTTTTT.

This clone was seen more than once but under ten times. The CDR3 sequence: CASSFGQGVYGYTF. CDR3 sequence (DNA): TGTGCCAGCAGCTTTGGACAGGGGGTTTATGGCTACACCTTC. V is TRBV7-2 and J is TRBJ1-2; 10 nucleotides align to TRBD1. The junction had 3 bases not matched to a gene; V was cut back by 3 bases and J by 5 bases. Germline V CDR1 and CDR2: SGHTA, FQGNSA. This CDR3 has 14 amino acids.

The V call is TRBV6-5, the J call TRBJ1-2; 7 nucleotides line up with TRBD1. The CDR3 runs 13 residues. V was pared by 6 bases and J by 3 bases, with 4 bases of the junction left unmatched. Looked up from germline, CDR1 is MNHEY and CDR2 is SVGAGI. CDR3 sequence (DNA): TGTGCCAGCAGCCCCGGGACAGACTATGGCTACACCTTC. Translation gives CASSPGTDYGYTF.

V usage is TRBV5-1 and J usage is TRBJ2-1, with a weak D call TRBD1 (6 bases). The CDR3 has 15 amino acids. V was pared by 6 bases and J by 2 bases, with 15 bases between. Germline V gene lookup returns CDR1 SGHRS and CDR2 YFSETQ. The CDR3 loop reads CASNLAPGAYNEQFF. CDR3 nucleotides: TGCGCCAGCAATCTGGCCCCAGGGGCCTACAATGAGCAGTTCTTC.

CDR3 residues: CASSAGQGQGSYTF. CDR3 DNA sequence: TGTGCCAGTAGTGCAGGACAGGGCCAAGGAAGCTACACCTTC. This rearrangement joins TRBV19 to TRBJ1-2; 8 nucleotides match TRBD1. The CDR3 is 14 residues long. J lost 9 bases, V lost 5 bases, and 11 bases had no gene match. The germline V gene encodes CDR1 LNHDA and CDR2 SQIVND (reference sequence).

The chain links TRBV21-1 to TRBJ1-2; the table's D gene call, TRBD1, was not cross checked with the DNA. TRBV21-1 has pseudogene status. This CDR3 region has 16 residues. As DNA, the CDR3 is TGTGCCAGCACCGAGAACACCGACAGGGTCCAATATGGCTACACCTTC. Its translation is CASTENTDRVQYGYTF.

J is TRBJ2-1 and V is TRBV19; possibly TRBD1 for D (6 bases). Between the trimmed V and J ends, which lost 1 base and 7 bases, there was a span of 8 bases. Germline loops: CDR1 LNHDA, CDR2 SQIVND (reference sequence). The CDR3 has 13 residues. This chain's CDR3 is CASSIGGRNEQFF. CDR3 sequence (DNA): TGTGCCAGTAGTATAGGGGGGCGGAATGAGCAGTTCTTC.

This CDR3 is CASSLGRTQETQYF. The CDR3 nucleotides read TGCGCCAGCAGCTTGGGCAGGACTCAAGAGACCCAGTACTTC. This chain joins TRBV5-1 and TRBJ2-5, with TRBD2 as a possible D gene (5 bases). The CDR3 spans 14 residues. Germline V lookup: CDR1 SGHRS, CDR2 YFSETQ. The V end lost 0 bases, the J end lost 2 bases, and 8 bases lay between the germline ends.

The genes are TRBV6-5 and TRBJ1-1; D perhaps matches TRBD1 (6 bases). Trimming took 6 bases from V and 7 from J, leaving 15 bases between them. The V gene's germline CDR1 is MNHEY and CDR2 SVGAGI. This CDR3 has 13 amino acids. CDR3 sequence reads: CASSLGANGEAFF. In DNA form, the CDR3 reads TGTGCCAGCAGCTTGGGGGCGAATGGTGAAGCTTTCTTT.

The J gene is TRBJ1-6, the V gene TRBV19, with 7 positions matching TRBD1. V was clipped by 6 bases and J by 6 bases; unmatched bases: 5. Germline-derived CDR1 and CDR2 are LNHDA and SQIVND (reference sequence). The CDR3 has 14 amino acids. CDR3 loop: CASSDREINSPLHF. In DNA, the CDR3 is TGTGCCAGTAGCGACAGGGAAATTAATTCACCCCTCCACTTT.

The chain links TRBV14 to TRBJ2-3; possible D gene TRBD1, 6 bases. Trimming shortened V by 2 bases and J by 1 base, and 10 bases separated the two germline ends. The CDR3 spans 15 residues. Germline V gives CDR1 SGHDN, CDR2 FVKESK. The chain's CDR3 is CASSQRNRGTDTQYF. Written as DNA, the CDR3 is TGTGCCAGCAGCCAACGTAACAGGGGCACAGATACGCAGTATTTT.

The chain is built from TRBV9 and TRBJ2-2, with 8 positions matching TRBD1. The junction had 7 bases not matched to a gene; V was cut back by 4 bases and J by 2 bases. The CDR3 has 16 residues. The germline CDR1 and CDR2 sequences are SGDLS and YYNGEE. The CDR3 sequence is CASSLNTGGNTGELFF. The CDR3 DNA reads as TGTGCCAGCAGCCTTAACACAGGGGGAAACACCGGGGAGCTGTTTTTT.

The CDR3 nucleotides are TGCGCCAGCAGCCAAGAGGTAGGGACTAGAGTGCATTTT. It translates to CASSQEVGTRVHF. The chain links TRBV4-1 to TRBJ1-5, with D possibly being TRBD1 (5 bases). The V gene's germline CDR1 is MGHRA and CDR2 YSYEKL. Trimming pared 0 bases from V and 15 bases from J, leaving 15 bases between. The CDR3 extends over 13 amino acids.

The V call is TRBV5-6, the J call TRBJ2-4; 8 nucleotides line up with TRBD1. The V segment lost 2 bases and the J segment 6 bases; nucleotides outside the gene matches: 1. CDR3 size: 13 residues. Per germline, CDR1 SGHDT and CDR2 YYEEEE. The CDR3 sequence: CASSFQGANIQYF. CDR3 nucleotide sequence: TGTGCCAGCAGCTTTCAGGGGGCAAACATTCAGTACTTC.

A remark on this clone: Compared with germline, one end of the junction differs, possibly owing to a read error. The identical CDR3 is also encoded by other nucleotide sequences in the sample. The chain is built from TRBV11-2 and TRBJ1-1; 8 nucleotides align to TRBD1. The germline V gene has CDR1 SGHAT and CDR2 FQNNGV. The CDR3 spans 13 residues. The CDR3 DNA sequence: TGTGCCAGCAGCGTAGACAGGGGCACTGAAGCTTTCTTT. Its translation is CASSVDRGTEAFF.

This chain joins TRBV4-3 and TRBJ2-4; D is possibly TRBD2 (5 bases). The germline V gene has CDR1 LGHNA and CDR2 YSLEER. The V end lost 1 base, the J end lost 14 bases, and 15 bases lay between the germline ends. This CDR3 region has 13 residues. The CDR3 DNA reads TGCGCCAGCAGCCAAGTCCGGGGATTAAAAGAGTACTTC. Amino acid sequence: CASSQVRGLKEYF.

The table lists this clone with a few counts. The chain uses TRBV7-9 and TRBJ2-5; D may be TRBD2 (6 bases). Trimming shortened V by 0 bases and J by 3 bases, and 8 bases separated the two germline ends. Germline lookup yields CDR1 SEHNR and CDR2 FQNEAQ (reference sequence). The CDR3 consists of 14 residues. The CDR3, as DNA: TGTGCCAGCAGCTTAGCAGGAGGGAAAGAGACCCAGTACTTC. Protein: CASSLAGGKETQYF. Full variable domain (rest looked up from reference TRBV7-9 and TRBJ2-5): DTGVSQNPRHKITKRGQNVTFRCDPISEHNRLYWYRQTLGQGPEFLTYFQNEAQLEKSRLLSDRFSAERPKGSFSTLEIQRTEQGDSAMYLCASSLAGGKETQYFGPGTRLLVL.

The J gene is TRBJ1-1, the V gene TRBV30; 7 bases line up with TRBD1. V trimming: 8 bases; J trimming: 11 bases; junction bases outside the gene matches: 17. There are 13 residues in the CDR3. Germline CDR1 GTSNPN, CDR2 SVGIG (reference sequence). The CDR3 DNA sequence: TGTGCCGTCGGACCTAGGGGGCGCGACGCGGCTTTCTTT. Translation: CAVGPRGRDAAFF.

The CDR3 nucleotides read TGTGCCAGCAGCTTCATCGGGACAGGGGAAGGTCAGCCCCAGCATTTT. Encoded protein: CASSFIGTGEGQPQHF. This sequence joins TRBV5-5 and TRBJ1-5, with 10 nucleotides matching TRBD1. V dropped 2 bases and J dropped 6; count of bases not matched to a gene: 8. Germline loops: CDR1 SGHKS, CDR2 YYEKEE (reference sequence). The CDR3 covers 16 residues.

This CDR3 is CASSEVQGGGGYTF. The CDR3 region has the DNA TGTGCCAGCAGTGAAGTCCAGGGAGGGGGTGGCTACACCTTC. The J gene is TRBJ1-2, the V gene TRBV2; D may be TRBD1 (6 bases). Germline assignment: CDR1 SNHLY and CDR2 FYNNEI. V lost 1 base and J 7 bases, leaving 13 bases between the germline ends. The CDR3 consists of 14 residues.

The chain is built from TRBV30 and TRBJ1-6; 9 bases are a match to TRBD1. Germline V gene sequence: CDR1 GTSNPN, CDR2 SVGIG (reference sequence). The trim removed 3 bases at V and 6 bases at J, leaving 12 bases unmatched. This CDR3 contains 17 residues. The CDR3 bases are TGTGCCTGGAGAGGTACCGGGACAGGGCGACTTAATTCACCCCTCCACTTT. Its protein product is CAWRGTGTGRLNSPLHF. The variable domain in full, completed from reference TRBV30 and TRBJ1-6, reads SQTIHQWPATLVQPVGSPLSLECTVEGTSNPNLYWYRQAAGRGLQLLFYSVGIGQISSEVPQNLSASRPQDRQFILSSKKLLLSDSGFYLCAWRGTGTGRLNSPLHFGNGTRLTVT.